The subject of this entry is one TCR beta chain. What it binds is not known. The protocol was immunoSEQ multiplex PCR, while the TCRdb copy is restricted to in-frame clones and leaves out a portion. The sample holds fewer than 150,000 clones, approximately 85% seen once. The germline gives CDR1 SGHNT, CDR2 YYREEE (reference sequence). CDR3 length: 15 amino acids. V dropped 0 bases and J dropped 5; count of bases not matched to a gene: 1. The data derive from a study of T cell responses to AZD1222 COVID-19 vaccine. Overall study results and limits: Donors skewed white British and female; clonal diversity was possibly underestimated. CD4 TCRs covered the whole spike, strongest at regions 160-218 and 743-854. Close to half of all spike-specific TCRs reportedly target regions of the variants that are unmutated.

The chain uses TRBV5-4 and TRBJ2-1, with 11 bases aligning to TRBD2. The input for sequencing was peripheral blood, taken on day 0 of AZD1222 vaccination. The receptor comes from an adult in good health. CDR3 nucleotide sequence: TGTGCCAGCAGCTTGGCGACTAGCGGGGACAATGAGCAGTTCTTC. Translation: CASSLATSGDNEQFF.